This entry features one T cell receptor (beta chain) sequence. The specificity of this receptor is unknown. Base qualities are not at hand, and no much larger clone is one base apart. The data are from a study of graft-versus-host responses after intestinal transplantation (dated by TCRdb to about 2021). Turning to the overall study: Multivisceral, liver-intestinal, or isolated intestinal transplants were received by the recipients. Of the 20 to 30 intestinal transplant recipients enrolled in the cohort, one of whom was a retransplant, a few patients without pretransplant specimens were excluded. Samples from a few later patients were sequenced in-house on an Illumina MiSeq with MiXCR processing rather than by the commercial service. Anti-thymocyte globulin induction was given to all recipients, followed by maintenance tacrolimus and steroids for two to four years. A peak of at least 4% donor T cells among recipient peripheral blood mononuclear cells was the definition used for donor T cell macrochimerism. After intestinal transplantation, graft-versus-host and host-versus-graft alloreactive T cell clones in the graft, circulation and bone marrow were tracked using bulk TCR-beta CDR3 sequencing. Alloreactive clones were identified by sequencing pre-transplant mixed lymphocyte reaction products and comparing them with unstimulated pre-transplant donor and recipient T cells.

From the germline V gene (reference sequence), CDR1 is LNHDA and CDR2 is SQIVND. V sheds 1 base and J sheds 5 bases, leaving 8 bases between their ends. The cysteine opens and the phenylalanine closes a CDR3 of 14 amino acids. The only DNA kept is the CDR3, 42 bases in frame from the first base. General conclusions and limits of the study: In the allografts of patients with donor T cell macrochimerism, GvH to HvG T cell clonal ratios were high. The conclusions were limited by the relatively low number and heterogeneity of the intestinal transplant patients. GvH clones turned up in recipient bone marrow, with some appearing earlier in ileal mucosa or blood, a pattern consistent with an intestinal mucosal origin. Peak levels of circulating GvH clones were associated with declines in HvG clones early after transplant.

The library was generated by the immunoSEQ multiplex PCR assay. In most patients, genomic DNA was isolated using the Qiagen DNeasy Blood and Tissue Kit and sent frozen to Adaptive Biotechnologies for TCR sequencing. For most patients, high-throughput TCR-beta CDR3 sequencing of genomic DNA was performed by Adaptive Biotechnologies. The original pipeline was this. Adaptive's ImmunoSEQ software supplied the TCR sequencing data for about 18 patients, while MiXCR and VDJtools were used to process a few other patients. To correct CD4 versus CD8 sorting errors, any sequence found in both subsets at a frequency ratio below 5:1 was removed. CDR3 nucleotide sequences shared between donor and recipient were removed because the origin of such sequences could not be assigned. To count as alloreactive, a clone needed at least 2-fold expansion over unstimulated cells and a minimum CFSE-low frequency of 0.002% (template counts) or 0.001% (read counts). Mappable clones were those detected in sequenced pre-transplant spleen, lymph node, or MLR CFSE-low populations of the donor or recipient. The cumulative frequency of alloreactive clones was calculated as a percentage of all sequences, weighted by copy number. TCRdb's version of the immuneACCESS table is confined to in-frame rearrangements and falls short of the full clone set. An unresolved V gene accounts for under half of the shortfall where checked; the remainder is of unknown origin. V and J calls and clone size are those listed in that table; D and trimming were worked out from the DNA. The sample yields 90,000 to 130,000 clones; 85% to 95% were counted once. Approximately 0.22% of the sample rests with the top ten.

Interpreted using the paper, the time point label stands for: cells obtained before transplantation from donor or recipient. CD3+CD4+ and CD3+CD8+ populations were FACS-sorted from unstimulated pre-transplant donor and recipient cells taken from spleen or lymph nodes. Recombination joined TRBV19 with TRBJ1-4; the D gene assignment is ambiguous. The TCR originated in a human donor who was the organ donor for an intestinal transplant. The input for sequencing was unstimulated CD4+ T cells sorted from spleen or lymph node cells, taken before transplant. The nucleotide sequence reads TGTGCCAGTAGTATAGGCCAGGTGAATGAAAAACTGTTTTTT. The encoded protein is CASSIGQVNEKLFF. The full variable domain, completed from the reference TRBV19 and TRBJ1-4 proteins outside the CDR3, reads DGGITQSPKYLFRKEGQNVTLSCEQNLNHDAMYWYRQDPGQGLRLIYYSQIVNDFQKGDIAEGYSVSREKKESFPLTVTSAQKNPTAFYLCASSIGQVNEKLFFGSGTQLSVL.